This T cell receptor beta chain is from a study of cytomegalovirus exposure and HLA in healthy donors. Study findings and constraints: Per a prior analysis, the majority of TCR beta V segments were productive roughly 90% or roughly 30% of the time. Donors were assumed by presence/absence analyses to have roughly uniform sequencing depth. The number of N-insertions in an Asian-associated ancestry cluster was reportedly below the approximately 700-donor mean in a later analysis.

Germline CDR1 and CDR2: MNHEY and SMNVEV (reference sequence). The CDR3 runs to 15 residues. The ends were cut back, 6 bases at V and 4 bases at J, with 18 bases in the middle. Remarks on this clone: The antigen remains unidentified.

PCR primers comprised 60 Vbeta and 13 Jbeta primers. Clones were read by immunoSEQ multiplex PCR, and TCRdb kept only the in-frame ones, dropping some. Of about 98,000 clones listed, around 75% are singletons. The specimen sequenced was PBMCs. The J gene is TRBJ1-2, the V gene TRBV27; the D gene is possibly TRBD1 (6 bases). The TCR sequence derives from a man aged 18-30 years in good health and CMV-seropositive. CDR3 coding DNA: TGTGCCAGCAGCCACCAAATAGGGGGGGGCTATGGCTACACCTTC. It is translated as CASSHQIGGGYGYTF.